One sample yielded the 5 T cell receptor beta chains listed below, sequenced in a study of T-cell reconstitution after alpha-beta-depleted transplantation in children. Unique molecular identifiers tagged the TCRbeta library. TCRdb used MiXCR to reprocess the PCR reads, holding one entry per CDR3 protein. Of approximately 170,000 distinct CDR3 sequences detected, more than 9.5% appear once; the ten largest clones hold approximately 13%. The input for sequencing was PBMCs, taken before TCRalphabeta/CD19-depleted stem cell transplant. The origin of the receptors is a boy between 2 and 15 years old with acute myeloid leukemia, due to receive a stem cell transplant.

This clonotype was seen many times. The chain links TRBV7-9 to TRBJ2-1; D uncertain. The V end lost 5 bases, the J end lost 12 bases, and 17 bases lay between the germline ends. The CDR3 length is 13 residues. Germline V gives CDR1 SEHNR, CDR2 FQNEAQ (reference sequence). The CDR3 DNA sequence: TGTGCCAGCAGCCCAAGACCAGAAAACACGCAGTTCTTC. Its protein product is CASSPRPENTQFF.

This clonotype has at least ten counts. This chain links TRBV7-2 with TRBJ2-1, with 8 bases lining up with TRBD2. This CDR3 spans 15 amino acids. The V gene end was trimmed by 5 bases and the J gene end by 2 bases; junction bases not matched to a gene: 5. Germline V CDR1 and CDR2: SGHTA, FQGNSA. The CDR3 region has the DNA TGTGCCAGCAGCCCCCCAGCGGGAGCCTACAATGAGCAGTTCTTC. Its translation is CASSPPAGAYNEQFF.

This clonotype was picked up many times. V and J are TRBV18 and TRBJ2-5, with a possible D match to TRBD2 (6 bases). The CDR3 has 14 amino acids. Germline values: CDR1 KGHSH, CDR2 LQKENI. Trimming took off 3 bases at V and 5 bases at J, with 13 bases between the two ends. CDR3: CASSPNFGRETQYF. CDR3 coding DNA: TGTGCCAGCTCACCCAACTTTGGGAGGGAGACCCAGTACTTC.

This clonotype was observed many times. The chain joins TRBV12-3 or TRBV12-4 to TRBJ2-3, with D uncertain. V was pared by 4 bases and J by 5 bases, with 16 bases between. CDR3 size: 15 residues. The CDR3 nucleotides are TGTGCCAGCAGTTCCTCAGATTCCTCTGGAGATACGCAGTATTTT. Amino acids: CASSSSDSSGDTQYF.

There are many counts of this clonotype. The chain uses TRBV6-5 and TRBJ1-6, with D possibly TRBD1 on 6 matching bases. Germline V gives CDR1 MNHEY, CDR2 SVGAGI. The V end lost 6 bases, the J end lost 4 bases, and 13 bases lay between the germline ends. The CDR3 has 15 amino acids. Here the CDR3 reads CASRSGQIYNSPLHF. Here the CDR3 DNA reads TGTGCCAGCAGGTCTGGACAGATATATAATTCACCCCTCCACTTT.